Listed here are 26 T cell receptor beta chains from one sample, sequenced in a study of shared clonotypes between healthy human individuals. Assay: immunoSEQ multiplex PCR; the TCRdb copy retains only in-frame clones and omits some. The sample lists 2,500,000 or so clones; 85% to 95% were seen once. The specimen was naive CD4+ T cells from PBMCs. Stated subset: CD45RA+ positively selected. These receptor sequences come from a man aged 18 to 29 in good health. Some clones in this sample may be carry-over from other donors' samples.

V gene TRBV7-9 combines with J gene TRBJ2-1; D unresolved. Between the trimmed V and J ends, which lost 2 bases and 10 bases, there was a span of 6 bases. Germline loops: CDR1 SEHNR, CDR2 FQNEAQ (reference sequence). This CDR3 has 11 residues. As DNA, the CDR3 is TGTGCCAGCAGCTTACCTGAGGAGCAGTTCTTC. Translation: CASSLPEEQFF.

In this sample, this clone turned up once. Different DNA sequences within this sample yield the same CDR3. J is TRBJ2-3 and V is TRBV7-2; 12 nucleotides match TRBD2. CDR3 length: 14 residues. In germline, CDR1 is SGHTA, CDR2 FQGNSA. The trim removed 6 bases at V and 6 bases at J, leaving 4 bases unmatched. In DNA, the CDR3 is TGTGCCAGCAGTTCTGGACTAGCGGGGGATACGCAGTATTTT. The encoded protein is CASSSGLAGDTQYF.

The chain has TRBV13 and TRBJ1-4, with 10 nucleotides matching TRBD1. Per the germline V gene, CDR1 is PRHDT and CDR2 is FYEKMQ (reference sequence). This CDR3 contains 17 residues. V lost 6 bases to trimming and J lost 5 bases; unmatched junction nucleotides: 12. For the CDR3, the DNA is TGTGCCAGCAGGTTGGACAGGGGGACCCTCGGCAATGAAAAACTGTTTTTT. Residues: CASRLDRGTLGNEKLFF.

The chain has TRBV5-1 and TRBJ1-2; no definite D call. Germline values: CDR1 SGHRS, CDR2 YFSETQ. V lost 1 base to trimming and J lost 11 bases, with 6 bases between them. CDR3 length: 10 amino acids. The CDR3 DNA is TGCGCCAGCAGCTTGAACCGTTACACCTTC. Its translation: CASSLNRYTF.

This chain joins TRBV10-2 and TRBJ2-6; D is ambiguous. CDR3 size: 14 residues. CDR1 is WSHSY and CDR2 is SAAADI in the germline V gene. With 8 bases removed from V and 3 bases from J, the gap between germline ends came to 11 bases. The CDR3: CASQTVYGANVLTF. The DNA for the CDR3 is TGCGCCAGCCAAACGGTTTATGGGGCCAACGTCCTGACTTTC.

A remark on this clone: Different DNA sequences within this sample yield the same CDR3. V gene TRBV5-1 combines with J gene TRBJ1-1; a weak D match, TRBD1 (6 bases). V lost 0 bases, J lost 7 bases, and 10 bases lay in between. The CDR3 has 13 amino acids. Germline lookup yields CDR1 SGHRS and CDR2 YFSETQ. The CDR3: CASSLDRVGEAFF. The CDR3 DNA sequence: TGCGCCAGCAGCTTGGACAGGGTGGGTGAAGCTTTCTTT.

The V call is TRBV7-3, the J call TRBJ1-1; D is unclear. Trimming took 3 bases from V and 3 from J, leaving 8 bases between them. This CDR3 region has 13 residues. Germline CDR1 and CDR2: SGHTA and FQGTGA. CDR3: CASSFGQDTEAFF. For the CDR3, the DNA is TGTGCCAGCAGCTTCGGGCAGGACACTGAAGCTTTCTTT.

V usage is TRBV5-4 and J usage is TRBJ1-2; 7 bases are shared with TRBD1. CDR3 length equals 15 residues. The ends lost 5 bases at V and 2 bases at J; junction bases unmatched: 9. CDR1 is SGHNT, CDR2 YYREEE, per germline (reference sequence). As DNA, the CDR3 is TGTGCCAGCAGACATCGACAGGGACCCAACTATGGCTACACCTTC. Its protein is CASRHRQGPNYGYTF.

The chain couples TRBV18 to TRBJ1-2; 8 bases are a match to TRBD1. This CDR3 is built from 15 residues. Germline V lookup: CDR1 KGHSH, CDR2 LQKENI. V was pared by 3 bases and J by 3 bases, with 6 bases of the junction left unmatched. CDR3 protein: CASSPPDREYYGYTF. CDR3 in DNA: TGTGCCAGCTCACCTCCGGACAGGGAGTACTATGGCTACACCTTC. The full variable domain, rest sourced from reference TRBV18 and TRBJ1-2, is NAGVMQNPRHLVRRRGQEARLRCSPMKGHSHVYWYRQLPEEGLKFMVYLQKENIIDESGMPKERFSAEFPKEGPSILRIQQVVRGDSAAYFCASSPPDREYYGYTFGSGTRLTVV.

The CDR3 DNA is TGTGCCAGCAGCTACTCCTACAATGAGCAGTTCTTC. Translated: CASSYSYNEQFF. This chain connects TRBV7-9 to TRBJ2-1; no clear D gene. There are 12 residues in the CDR3. CDR1 SEHNR and CDR2 FQNEAQ come from the germline V gene (reference sequence). The V gene lost 4 bases and the J gene lost 0 bases, with 1 base spanning the gap.

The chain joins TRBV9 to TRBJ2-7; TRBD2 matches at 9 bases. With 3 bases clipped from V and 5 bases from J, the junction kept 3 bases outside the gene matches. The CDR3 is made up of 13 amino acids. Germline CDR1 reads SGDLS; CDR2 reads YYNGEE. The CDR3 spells CASSAQRGDEQYF. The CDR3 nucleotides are TGTGCCAGCAGCGCTCAGCGGGGGGACGAGCAGTACTTC.

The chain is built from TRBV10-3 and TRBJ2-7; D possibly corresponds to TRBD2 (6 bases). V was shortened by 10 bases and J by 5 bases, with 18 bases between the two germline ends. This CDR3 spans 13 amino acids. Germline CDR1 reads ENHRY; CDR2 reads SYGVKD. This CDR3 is CATEGIVPDEQYF. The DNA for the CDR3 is TGTGCCACGGAGGGTATAGTCCCCGACGAGCAGTACTTC.

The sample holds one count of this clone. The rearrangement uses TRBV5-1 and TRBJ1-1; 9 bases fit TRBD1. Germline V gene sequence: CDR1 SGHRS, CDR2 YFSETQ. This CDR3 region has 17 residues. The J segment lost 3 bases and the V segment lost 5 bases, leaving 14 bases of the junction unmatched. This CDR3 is CASRPLAGQGSDTEAFF. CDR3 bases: TGCGCCAGCAGACCCCTGGCGGGACAGGGCTCCGACACTGAAGCTTTCTTT.

This chain's CDR3 is CASSLVGGDDEQFF. The CDR3 nucleotides read TGTGCCAGCAGCTTAGTGGGTGGGGACGACGAGCAGTTCTTC. V and J are TRBV7-8 and TRBJ2-1, with D perhaps given as TRBD1 or TRBD2 (5 bases each). Per the germline V gene, CDR1 is SGHVS and CDR2 is FQNEAQ. This CDR3 has 14 amino acids. V lost 1 base and J lost 10, with 14 bases in between.

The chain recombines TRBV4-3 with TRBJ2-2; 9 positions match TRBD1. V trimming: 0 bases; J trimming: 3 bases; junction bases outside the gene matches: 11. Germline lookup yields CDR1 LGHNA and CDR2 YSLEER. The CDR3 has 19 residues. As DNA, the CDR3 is TGCGCCAGCAGCCAAGAGTTGGGTACGGACAGGGGCGACACCGGGGAGCTGTTTTTT. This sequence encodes CASSQELGTDRGDTGELFF.

CDR3 bases: TGCGCCAGCAGCCCTCTCGTCGGGCGGACAGATACGCAGTATTTT. Amino acid sequence: CASSPLVGRTDTQYF. The chain combines TRBV5-1 with TRBJ2-3, with D hard to call. Deletions cut 4 bases from V and 3 bases from J, with 15 bases between. This CDR3 spans 15 amino acids. Looked up from germline, CDR1 is SGHRS and CDR2 is YFSETQ.

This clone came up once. The CDR3 coding sequence is TGTGCCAGCAGCCCGCCTGGCACAGATACGCAGTATTTT. It is translated as CASSPPGTDTQYF. This chain uses TRBV25-1 with TRBJ2-3; D unclear. Germline values: CDR1 MGHDK, CDR2 SYGVNS. This CDR3 is 13 amino acids long. V lost 6 bases to trimming and J lost 1 base, with 8 bases between them.

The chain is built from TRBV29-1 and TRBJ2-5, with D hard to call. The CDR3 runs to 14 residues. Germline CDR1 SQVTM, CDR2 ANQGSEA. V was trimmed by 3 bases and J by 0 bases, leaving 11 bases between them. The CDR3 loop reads CSVEGYNNQETQYF. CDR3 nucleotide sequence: TGCAGCGTTGAGGGTTACAATAACCAAGAGACCCAGTACTTC.

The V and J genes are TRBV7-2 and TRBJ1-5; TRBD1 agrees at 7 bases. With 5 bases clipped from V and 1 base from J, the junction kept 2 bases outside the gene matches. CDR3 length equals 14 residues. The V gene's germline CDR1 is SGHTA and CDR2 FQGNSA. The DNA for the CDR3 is TGTGCCAGCAGCAAACAGGGGAGCAATCAGCCCCAGCATTTT. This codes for CASSKQGSNQPQHF.

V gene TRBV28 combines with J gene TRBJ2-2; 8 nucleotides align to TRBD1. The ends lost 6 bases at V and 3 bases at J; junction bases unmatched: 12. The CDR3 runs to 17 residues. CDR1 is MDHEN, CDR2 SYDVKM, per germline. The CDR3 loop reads CASSVAPGQAYTGELFF. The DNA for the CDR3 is TGTGCCAGCAGCGTCGCTCCGGGACAGGCTTACACCGGGGAGCTGTTTTTT.

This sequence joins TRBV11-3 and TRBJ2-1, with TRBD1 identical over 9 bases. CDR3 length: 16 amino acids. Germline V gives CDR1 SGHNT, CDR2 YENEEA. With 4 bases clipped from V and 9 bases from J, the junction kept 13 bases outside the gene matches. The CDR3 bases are TGTGCCAGCAGCTCGGGAAGGACAGGGGATCGAGGTGAGCAGTTCTTC. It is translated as CASSSGRTGDRGEQFF. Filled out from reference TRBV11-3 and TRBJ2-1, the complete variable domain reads EAGVVQSPRYKIIEKKQPVAFWCNPISGHNTLYWYLQNLGQGPELLIRYENEEAVDDSQLPKDRFSAERLKGVDSTLKIQPAELGDSAVYLCASSSGRTGDRGEQFFGPGTRLTVL.

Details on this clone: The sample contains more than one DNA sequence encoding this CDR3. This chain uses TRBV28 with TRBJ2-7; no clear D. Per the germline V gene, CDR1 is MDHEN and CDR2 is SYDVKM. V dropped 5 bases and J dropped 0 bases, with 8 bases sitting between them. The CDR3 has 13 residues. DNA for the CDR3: TGTGCCAGCAGTCCCACGTCCTCCTACGAGCAGTACTTC. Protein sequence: CASSPTSSYEQYF. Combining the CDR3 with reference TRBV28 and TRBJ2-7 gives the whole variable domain DVKVTQSSRYLVKRTGEKVFLECVQDMDHENMFWYRQDPGLGLRLIYFSYDVKMKEKGDIPEGYSVSREKKERFSLILESASTNQTSMYLCASSPTSSYEQYFGPGTRLTVT.

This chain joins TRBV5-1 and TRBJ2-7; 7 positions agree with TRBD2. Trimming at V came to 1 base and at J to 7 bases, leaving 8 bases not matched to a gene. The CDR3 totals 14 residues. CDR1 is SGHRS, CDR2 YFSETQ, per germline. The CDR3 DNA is TGCGCCAGCAGCTTGCAGCAGGGAGGGCGAGAGCAGTACTTC. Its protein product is CASSLQQGGREQYF.

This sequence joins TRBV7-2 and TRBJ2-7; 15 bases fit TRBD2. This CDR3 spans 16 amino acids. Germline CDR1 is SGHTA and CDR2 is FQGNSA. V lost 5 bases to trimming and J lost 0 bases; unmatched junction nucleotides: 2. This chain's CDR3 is CASSRTSGRASYEQYF. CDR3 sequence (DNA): TGTGCCAGCAGCCGGACTAGCGGGAGGGCCTCCTACGAGCAGTACTTC.

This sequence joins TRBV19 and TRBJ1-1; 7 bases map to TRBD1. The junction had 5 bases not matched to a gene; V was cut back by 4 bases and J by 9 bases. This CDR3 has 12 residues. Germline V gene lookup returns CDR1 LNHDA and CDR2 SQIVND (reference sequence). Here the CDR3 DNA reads TGTGCCAGTAGTACGGACAGGCGCCAAGCTTTCTTT. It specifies CASSTDRRQAFF. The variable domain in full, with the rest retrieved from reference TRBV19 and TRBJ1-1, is DGGITQSPKYLFRKEGQNVTLSCEQNLNHDAMYWYRQDPGQGLRLIYYSQIVNDFQKGDIAEGYSVSREKKESFPLTVTSAQKNPTAFYLCASSTDRRQAFFGQGTRLTVV.

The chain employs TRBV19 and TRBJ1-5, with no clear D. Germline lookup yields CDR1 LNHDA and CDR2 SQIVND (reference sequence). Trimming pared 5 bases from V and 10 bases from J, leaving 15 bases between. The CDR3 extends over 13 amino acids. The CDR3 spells CASSGGYTLPQHF. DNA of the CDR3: TGTGCCAGTAGTGGTGGATATACGTTACCCCAGCATTTT. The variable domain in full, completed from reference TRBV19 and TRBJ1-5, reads DGGITQSPKYLFRKEGQNVTLSCEQNLNHDAMYWYRQDPGQGLRLIYYSQIVNDFQKGDIAEGYSVSREKKESFPLTVTSAQKNPTAFYLCASSGGYTLPQHFGDGTRLSIL.